Below are 31 T cell receptor beta chains sequenced from a single sample in a study of cytomegalovirus exposure and HLA in healthy donors. The assay was immunoSEQ multiplex PCR, and TCRdb's table has in-frame clones only and misses some. The data contain 150,000 to 180,000 clones, just over 85% of them singletons. The sample taken for sequencing was PBMCs. These receptors all stem from a human donor in good health.

The V gene is TRBV11-2, the J gene TRBJ1-2; 7 bases align to TRBD1. Germline CDR1 and CDR2: SGHAT and FQNNGV. This CDR3 region has 14 residues. V was clipped by 4 bases and J by 2 bases; unmatched bases: 4. The CDR3 reads CASSSTGQNYGYTF. DNA for the CDR3: TGTGCCAGCAGCTCCACGGGACAGAACTATGGCTACACCTTC.

The rearrangement uses TRBV5-6 and TRBJ2-5; D ambiguous. The V gene lost 0 bases and the J gene lost 1 base, with 10 bases spanning the gap. The CDR3 is 15 residues long. Germline V gives CDR1 SGHDT, CDR2 YYEEEE. The CDR3 here is CASSLVGSGQETQYF. The CDR3 DNA reads as TGTGCCAGCAGCTTGGTCGGTTCGGGCCAAGAGACCCAGTACTTC.

V gene TRBV18 combines with J gene TRBJ2-3; D possibly corresponds to TRBD2 (5 bases). The CDR3 runs 15 residues. The germline V gene has CDR1 KGHSH and CDR2 LQKENI. Trimming removed 2 bases from V and 4 bases from J, with 13 bases in between. The chain's CDR3 is CASSPAAAGSDTQYF. The CDR3 bases are TGTGCCAGCTCACCAGCGGCGGCGGGTTCAGATACGCAGTATTTT.

The rearrangement joins TRBV11-2 to TRBJ2-3; no clear D gene. Germline loops: CDR1 SGHAT, CDR2 FQNNGV. CDR3 length: 12 residues. Trimming shortened V by 2 bases and J by 6 bases, and 6 bases separated the two germline ends. The CDR3 reads CASSLYFDTQYF. The CDR3 DNA is TGTGCCAGCAGCTTATATTTTGATACGCAGTATTTT.

This clone was seen once. The rearrangement uses TRBV18 and TRBJ2-1, with TRBD2 matching over 14 bases. The V segment lost 6 bases and the J segment 7 bases; nucleotides outside the gene matches: 11. The CDR3 extends over 17 amino acids. Germline CDR1 is KGHSH and CDR2 is LQKENI. CDR3 in amino acids: CASSLGTSGRKKNEQFF. As DNA, the CDR3 is TGTGCCAGCTCGTTGGGGACTAGCGGGAGAAAAAAGAATGAGCAGTTCTTC.

The gene calls are TRBV19 and TRBJ2-2, with 7 positions matching TRBD1. This CDR3 region has 17 residues. Germline trimming cut 1 base from V and 2 bases from J; bases unmatched to any gene: 7. Germline V gene data show CDR1 as LNHDA and CDR2 as SQIVND (reference sequence). For the CDR3, the DNA is TGTGCCAGTAGTATAGCAGGGGGTAAATTAAACACCGGGGAGCTGTTTTTT. Amino acid sequence: CASSIAGGKLNTGELFF.

In nucleotides, the CDR3 is TGTGCCAGCACTCTCTATAGGGACAGATATGGCTACACCTTC. As protein: CASTLYRDRYGYTF. The rearrangement joins TRBV5-4 to TRBJ1-2; 7 bases align to TRBD1. Germline CDR1 is SGHNT and CDR2 is YYREEE (reference sequence). The junction had 10 bases not matched to a gene; V was cut back by 6 bases and J by 5 bases. The CDR3 has 14 amino acids.

The chain combines TRBV11-2 with TRBJ1-4; 10 bases map to TRBD1. This CDR3 spans 14 amino acids. CDR1 SGHAT and CDR2 FQNNGV come from the germline V gene. V trimming: 5 bases; J trimming: 5 bases; junction bases outside the gene matches: 2. The CDR3 DNA is TGTGCCAGCAGCCGGGACAGGGGAAATGAAAAACTGTTTTTT. Protein sequence: CASSRDRGNEKLFF.

The rearrangement links TRBV7-2 to TRBJ1-4, with TRBD1 matching over 7 bases. Germline V gene sequence: CDR1 SGHTA, CDR2 FQGNSA. This CDR3 contains 16 residues. The V gene end was trimmed by 2 bases and the J gene end by 7 bases; junction bases not matched to a gene: 10. The CDR3 DNA sequence: TGTGCCAGCAGCTTAAGGAGACAGGGAGCGGGTGAAAAACTGTTTTTT. Translation: CASSLRRQGAGEKLFF.

V gene TRBV2 combines with J gene TRBJ2-7; TRBD2 agrees at 16 bases. Trimming took 6 bases from V and 7 from J; bases not matched to a gene: 3. Germline CDR1 is SNHLY and CDR2 is FYNNEI. The CDR3 is made up of 14 amino acids. The CDR3 sequence: CASRGLAGGFEQYF. For the CDR3, the DNA is TGTGCCAGCAGGGGACTAGCGGGAGGGTTTGAGCAGTACTTC.

The chain employs TRBV2 and TRBJ2-1, with D maybe TRBD1 (6 bases). The length of the CDR3 is 14 residues. V was trimmed by 6 bases and J by 3 bases, leaving 12 bases between them. Germline V gives CDR1 SNHLY, CDR2 FYNNEI. Written as DNA, the CDR3 is TGTGCCAGCAGGACCGACAGGAGCTACAATGAGCAGTTCTTC. Translated: CASRTDRSYNEQFF.

CDR3 residues: CASSPFLGDSPLHF. In nucleotides, the CDR3 is TGTGCCAGCAGCCCGTTCCTCGGGGATTCACCCCTCCACTTT. The chain combines TRBV11-1 with TRBJ1-6; D unresolved. With 5 bases removed from V and 8 bases from J, the gap between germline ends came to 13 bases. CDR1 and CDR2 (germline): SGHAT, FQDESV (reference sequence). The CDR3 runs 14 residues.

The chain is built from TRBV5-1 and TRBJ2-7, with 9 bases aligning to TRBD1. After removal of 4 bases from V and 6 bases from J, the junction contained 14 bases not matched to a gene. This CDR3 contains 16 residues. Per germline, CDR1 SGHRS and CDR2 YFSETQ. The CDR3, as DNA: TGCGCCAGCAGCCCGACCGGGACAGGGCATTCTCTCGAGCAGTACTTC. It specifies CASSPTGTGHSLEQYF.

The chain carries TRBV5-6 and TRBJ1-6; 9 nucleotides align to TRBD1. CDR1 is SGHDT, CDR2 YYEEEE, per germline. Trimming removed 1 base from V and 10 bases from J; junction bases left unmatched: 12. CDR3 length equals 17 residues. DNA for the CDR3: TGTGCCAGCAGCTTGTTCGGCGGACAGGGGAATTTCTCACCCCTCCACTTT. This codes for CASSLFGGQGNFSPLHF.

The chain joins TRBV5-1 to TRBJ1-6; no firm D call. This CDR3 region has 15 residues. V was shortened by 0 bases and J by 5 bases, with 9 bases between the two germline ends. Germline lookup yields CDR1 SGHRS and CDR2 YFSETQ. The DNA of the CDR3 is TGCGCCAGCAGCTTGGCAGGCGCTGATAATTCACCCCTCCACTTT. This translates into CASSLAGADNSPLHF.

V usage is TRBV5-1 and J usage is TRBJ2-1, with D possibly matching TRBD2 (7 bases). There are 15 residues in the CDR3. Germline V lookup: CDR1 SGHRS, CDR2 YFSETQ. V was trimmed by 3 bases and J by 4 bases, leaving 14 bases between them. In DNA form, the CDR3 reads TGCGCCAGCAGCTGGGAGGGGGGGGTGTACAATGAGCAGTTCTTC. The encoded protein is CASSWEGGVYNEQFF.

This chain connects TRBV5-1 to TRBJ2-3; 8 nucleotides line up with TRBD2. The J segment lost 1 base and the V segment lost 2 bases, leaving 9 bases of the junction unmatched. CDR3 length: 17 amino acids. Germline V lookup: CDR1 SGHRS, CDR2 YFSETQ. In DNA, the CDR3 is TGCGCCAGCAGCTTTACGGGAGGGCCGGGGGGCACAGATACGCAGTATTTT. Translating gives CASSFTGGPGGTDTQYF.

The V and J genes are TRBV6-5 and TRBJ2-3, with TRBD2 matching over 7 bases. The CDR3 runs to 14 residues. The V segment lost 2 bases and the J segment 7 bases; nucleotides outside the gene matches: 6. The germline V gene encodes CDR1 MNHEY and CDR2 SVGAGI. As DNA, the CDR3 is TGTGCCAGCAGTTACGGGTCTAGCGGTTATACGCAGTATTTT. Protein: CASSYGSSGYTQYF.

This chain uses TRBV7-8 with TRBJ1-5, with 9 bases aligning to TRBD1. The trim removed 2 bases at V and 8 bases at J, leaving 10 bases unmatched. This CDR3 has 16 amino acids. Germline-derived CDR1 and CDR2 are SGHVS and FQNEAQ. The CDR3 spells CASSLSGTGYGKPQHF. DNA for the CDR3: TGTGCCAGCAGCTTAAGCGGGACAGGGTACGGGAAGCCCCAGCATTTT.

J is TRBJ1-5 and V is TRBV6-1; D perhaps matches TRBD1 (5 bases). Trimming stripped 2 bases from V and 2 bases from J, with 13 bases between. The CDR3 is made up of 16 amino acids. Germline V gene data show CDR1 as MNHNS and CDR2 as SASEGT. This CDR3 reads CASSETKGGGNQPQHF. Written as DNA, the CDR3 is TGTGCCAGCAGTGAAACGAAGGGAGGGGGCAATCAGCCCCAGCATTTT.

This chain connects TRBV11-2 to TRBJ2-1; TRBD1 matches 10 bases. The CDR3 loop spans 16 amino acids. After removal of 2 bases from V and 9 bases from J, the junction contained 10 bases not matched to a gene. Germline CDR1 and CDR2: SGHAT and FQNNGV. Here the CDR3 DNA reads TGTGCCAGCAGCTTACAACCGGGACAGGGGAAAGGTGAGCAGTTCTTC. It yields the protein CASSLQPGQGKGEQFF.

The chain carries TRBV27 and TRBJ2-7; TRBD1 agrees at 7 bases. This CDR3 has 16 amino acids. From germline, CDR1 is MNHEY and CDR2 SMNVEV (reference sequence). V lost 5 bases to trimming and J lost 2 bases; unmatched junction nucleotides: 12. The CDR3 spells CASSKGMGTVTYEQYF. CDR3 nucleotides: TGTGCCAGCAGTAAGGGGATGGGGACAGTGACCTACGAGCAGTACTTC.

The V call is TRBV5-8, the J call TRBJ1-2; D ambiguous. Germline V gene sequence: CDR1 SGHTS, CDR2 YDEGEE. The CDR3 contains 15 residues. Deletions cut 2 bases from V and 1 base from J, with 12 bases between. CDR3 protein: CASSLPGVDNYGYTF. As DNA, the CDR3 is TGTGCCAGCAGCTTACCCGGGGTGGATAACTATGGCTACACCTTC.

The chain joins TRBV6-6 to TRBJ1-6; 7 nucleotides match TRBD1. The CDR3 is 13 amino acids. The ends lost 10 bases at V and 6 bases at J; junction bases unmatched: 6. CDR1 and CDR2 from the germline V gene are MNHNY and SVGAGI (reference sequence). CDR3 in amino acids: CATIRDSNSPLHF. Here the CDR3 DNA reads TGTGCCACCATTCGGGACAGTAATTCACCCCTCCACTTT.

This clone has just one count. This chain uses TRBV19 with TRBJ1-6, with TRBD1 identical over 9 bases. V trimming: 6 bases; J trimming: 7 bases; junction bases outside the gene matches: 4. Germline V lookup: CDR1 LNHDA, CDR2 SQIVND (reference sequence). This CDR3 spans 14 amino acids. CDR3 sequence: CASSMGTGNSPLHF. CDR3 coding DNA: TGTGCCAGTAGCATGGGGACAGGGAATTCACCCCTCCACTTT. The full variable domain, with the rest looked up from reference TRBV19 and TRBJ1-6, is DGGITQSPKYLFRKEGQNVTLSCEQNLNHDAMYWYRQDPGQGLRLIYYSQIVNDFQKGDIAEGYSVSREKKESFPLTVTSAQKNPTAFYLCASSMGTGNSPLHFGNGTRLTVT.

This clone has only a few counts. The rearrangement joins TRBV6-5 to TRBJ1-6; 8 positions agree with TRBD1. With V trimmed by 5 bases and J by 9 bases, 3 bases remained unmatched. Germline V gives CDR1 MNHEY, CDR2 SVGAGI. The CDR3 sequence is 13 residues long. The DNA of the CDR3 is TGTGCCAGCAGTCAGGGGGCGATTTCACCCCTCCACTTT. This gives the protein CASSQGAISPLHF.

The rearrangement links TRBV11-2 to TRBJ2-5, with 9 positions matching TRBD2. The V gene end was trimmed by 6 bases and the J gene end by 2 bases; junction bases not matched to a gene: 13. CDR1 and CDR2 (germline): SGHAT, FQNNGV. The CDR3 consists of 17 residues. The CDR3 DNA reads as TGTGCCAGCAGGTCACAGGGAGCTAGCGGGGTACAAGAGACCCAGTACTTC. The encoded protein is CASRSQGASGVQETQYF.

This sequence joins TRBV7-3 and TRBJ1-1; D might be TRBD1 (5 bases). Trimming cost V 6 bases and J 1 base, with 9 bases left between them. This CDR3 is built from 13 residues. CDR1 and CDR2 (germline): SGHTA, FQGTGA. CDR3 DNA sequence: TGTGCCAGCAGACCCACAGGGAACACTGAAGCTTTCTTT. The encoded protein is CASRPTGNTEAFF. The variable domain in full, with the rest retrieved from reference TRBV7-3 and TRBJ1-1, is GAGVSQTPSNKVTEKGKYVELRCDPISGHTALYWYRQSLGQGPEFLIYFQGTGAADDSGLPNDRFFAVRPEGSVSTLKIQRTERGDSAVYLCASRPTGNTEAFFGQGTRLTVV.

This clone appeared a single time. The chain employs TRBV5-1 and TRBJ2-6, with D maybe TRBD1 (6 bases). The CDR3 runs to 15 residues. Trimming stripped 4 bases from V and 1 base from J, with 9 bases between. CDR1 SGHRS and CDR2 YFSETQ come from the germline V gene. Here the CDR3 reads CASSHQGSGANVLTF. In DNA, the CDR3 is TGCGCCAGCAGCCATCAGGGGTCTGGGGCCAACGTCCTGACTTTC.

The V call is TRBV10-3, the J call TRBJ2-2; 7 positions match TRBD1. The V gene's germline CDR1 is ENHRY and CDR2 SYGVKD. The ends lost 5 bases at V and 7 bases at J; junction bases unmatched: 1. CDR3 length: 12 amino acids. The CDR3 sequence is CAISPGGGELFF. CDR3 coding DNA: TGTGCCATCAGTCCAGGGGGCGGGGAGCTGTTTTTT.

This clone was found a few times. The rearrangement uses TRBV2 and TRBJ2-3, with D unresolved. CDR1 and CDR2 from the germline V gene are SNHLY and FYNNEI. The CDR3 is 12 amino acids. Between the trimmed V and J ends, which lost 5 bases and 2 bases, there was a span of 5 bases. The CDR3 DNA reads as TGTGCCAGCAGTCGGGTCACAGATACGCAGTATTTT. Protein product: CASSRVTDTQYF. The full variable domain, with the rest looked up from reference TRBV2 and TRBJ2-3, is EPEVTQTPSHQVTQMGQEVILRCVPISNHLYFYWYRQILGQKVEFLVSFYNNEISEKSEIFDDQFSVERPDGSNFTLKIRSTKLEDSAMYFCASSRVTDTQYFGPGTRLTVL.